This T cell receptor beta chain comes out of a study of blood T cell repertoires in COVID-19. CDR3 length equals 14 residues. V was clipped by 3 bases and J by 0 bases, with 5 bases between them. The V gene's germline CDR1 is LNHDA and CDR2 SQIVND (reference sequence). Data came from immunoSEQ multiplex PCR; TCRdb stores just in-frame clones and leaves some out. Of a few hundred thousand clones in the sample, around 85% were seen once. The chain carries TRBV19 and TRBJ1-4; D is possibly TRBD1 (5 bases). The receptor was derived from a man in his sixties with acute or convalescent COVID-19. Material: peripheral blood. The CDR3 nucleotides read TGTGCCAGTAGTATCAGGGCAACTAATGAAAAACTGTTTTTT. Translating it yields CASSIRATNEKLFF.